Listed here is a single TCR beta chain. It has no known antigen specificity. Base qualities are not recorded, but no much larger clone differs from it by a single base. Interpreted using the paper, the treatment or condition label stands for: live attenuated yellow fever vaccine strain. Two biological replicates of bulk PBMCs were collected at each blood-draw timepoint. A standard Ficoll-Paque protocol was used to isolate PBMCs from peripheral blood. TriZol was used to extract RNA from bulk PBMCs, CD4 and CD8 fractions, and dextramer-positive and dextramer-negative fractions. These data originate in a study of T cells after yellow fever vaccination (dated by TCRdb to about 2019). A note on the overall study: Libraries from fractions with low cell numbers were prepared with the SMART-Seq v4 Ultra Low Input RNA kit. Blood was collected at multiple timepoints before and after primary and secondary immunization, and bulk PBMC replicates and cell subsets were isolated. To follow T-cell clones before and after both primary and booster YFV17D yellow fever vaccination, bulk TCR alpha and beta repertoires underwent longitudinal sequencing. Two healthy male donors, one aged 18 to 30 and one aged 30 to 40 years, made up the cohort.

The reads were generated on an Illumina NovaSeq 6000. TCR cDNA was made using 5'RACE template switching, a step that added a universal primer site and unique molecular identifiers. Priming for cDNA synthesis came from both the TCR alpha and TCR beta constant segments. Libraries were amplified in two PCR steps, with sample barcodes and sequencing adapters added in the second step. Sequencing of the libraries was done on either Illumina HiSeq 2500 (2x100 bp) or NovaSeq (2x150 bp). The authors' pipeline ran thus. Reads were demultiplexed and collapsed into UMI consensus sequences with MIGEC, and V(D)J alignment was performed with MiXCR. Vaccine-responding clonotypes were identified with edgeR using replicate PBMC samples, with FDR below 0.01 and a log2 fold change above 5 up to day 15 being required. CD4 or CD8 identity was assigned to each bulk clonotype according to whether the clonotype was present at higher abundance in the sequenced CD4 repertoire or the sequenced CD8 repertoire. TCRdb reran the public reads through fastp at Q25 and MiXCR, keeping productive beta chains. Each CDR3 protein appears once, grouped with its most common genes and DNA. Here the V and J calls rest on TCRdb's processing, not on the authors' analysis. In all, the sample holds hundreds of thousands of distinct CDR3 sequences, and more than 3% of those were seen once. The ten largest clonotypes hold about a quarter of the sample.

V and J are trimmed by 0 bases and 3 bases, and the gene matches miss 2 bases of the junction. The CDR3 holds 14 amino acids from the cysteine to the phenylalanine. Of the read, only the CDR3 DNA is kept; its 42 bases are in frame from base 1. The paper's findings and limits, for the study overall: Compared with the primary T-cell response, the secondary T-cell response was faster but weaker, reaching its peak on day 5 rather than on day 15. Computational filtering was required because FACS-sorted repertoires could contain abundant contaminating clonotypes from the bulk population. Most clones expanded after primary vaccination (almost 98% of CD4 and around nine tenths of CD8) were re-detected after the booster, suggesting that broad memory maintenance occurred. A small fraction of clonotypes showed up in both the CD4 and CD8 compartments, probably as a result of convergent recombination. Because only a couple of donors were included in the study, the extent to which the findings can be generalized is limited.

The sample in question was PBMCs, obtained on the day of the yellow fever booster vaccination. The origin of this receptor is a man aged 18 to 35 who received the YFV17D yellow fever vaccine. This receptor chain uses TRBV12-3 or TRBV12-4 and TRBJ2-7, with 7 bases matching TRBD1. CDR3 region: CASSLAGQSYEQYF. The nucleotide sequence is given as TGTGCCAGCAGTTTAGCGGGACAGAGCTACGAGCAGTACTTC.